The 9 T cell receptor beta chains below all came from one sample that was sequenced in a study of radiotherapy plus CTLA-4 blockade in lung cancer. Assay: immunoSEQ multiplex PCR; the TCRdb copy retains only in-frame clones and omits some. Here the sample spans approximately 89,000 clones, over 75% being singletons. The sample was peripheral blood, taken from a patient treated with radiotherapy plus ipilimumab. These TCRs come from a human donor with non-small cell lung cancer that progressed on radiotherapy plus ipilimumab.

V and J are TRBV29-1 and TRBJ2-7; D unresolved. The germline V gene encodes CDR1 SQVTM and CDR2 ANQGSEA. Trimming pared 7 bases from V and 3 bases from J, leaving 10 bases between. This CDR3 has 11 residues. CDR3 region: CSAAQFYEQYF. The CDR3 bases are TGCAGCGCTGCGCAGTTCTACGAGCAGTACTTC.

The V and J genes are TRBV19 and TRBJ2-7; the match to TRBD1 covers 7 bases. The germline V gene has CDR1 LNHDA and CDR2 SQIVND (reference sequence). V gave up 7 bases and J gave up 1 base; unmatched junction bases: 4. This CDR3 has 13 amino acids. The CDR3 DNA reads as TGTGCCAGTAAGCCGGGACAGTCCTACGAGCAGTACTTC. As protein: CASKPGQSYEQYF.

This clone was found a few times. This chain connects TRBV13 to TRBJ2-7; D possibly corresponds to TRBD1 (5 bases). The CDR3 spans 16 residues. V was trimmed by 5 bases and J by 2 bases, leaving 19 bases between them. CDR1 and CDR2 from the germline V gene are PRHDT and FYEKMQ (reference sequence). The CDR3 region is CASSQLTKTDTYEQYF. DNA of the CDR3: TGTGCCAGCAGCCAGCTAACGAAGACAGATACCTACGAGCAGTACTTC.

The chain is built from TRBV5-6 and TRBJ2-7, with unresolved D. This CDR3 comprises 11 residues. The germline CDR1 and CDR2 sequences are SGHDT and YYEEEE. V shed 8 bases and J shed 3 bases, with 9 bases lying between them. CDR3 sequence reads: CASGRFYEQYF. The CDR3 coding sequence is TGTGCCAGTGGTCGATTCTACGAGCAGTACTTC.

The rearrangement joins TRBV19 to TRBJ1-1, with unresolved D. Trimming took 3 bases from V and 0 from J, leaving 11 bases between them. Germline V gene data show CDR1 as LNHDA and CDR2 as SQIVND (reference sequence). There are 15 residues in the CDR3. CDR3 sequence (DNA): TGTGCCAGTAGTATGGGGTGGCAGATGAACACTGAAGCTTTCTTT. Its protein is CASSMGWQMNTEAFF.

The rearrangement links TRBV2 to TRBJ2-1; D remains unclear. The germline CDR1 and CDR2 sequences are SNHLY and FYNNEI. This CDR3 comprises 12 residues. The V end lost 2 bases, the J end lost 4 bases, and 3 bases lay between the germline ends. CDR3 region: CASSERYNEQFF. CDR3 nucleotides: TGTGCCAGCAGTGAAAGGTACAATGAGCAGTTCTTC.

The V gene is TRBV18, the J gene TRBJ2-7; weak D call: TRBD1 (6 bases). Per germline, CDR1 KGHSH and CDR2 LQKENI. The length of the CDR3 is 15 residues. V gave up 8 bases and J gave up 2 bases, with 19 bases separating them. CDR3: CASSSGTPPAYEQYF. The CDR3 coding sequence is TGTGCCAGCAGCTCCGGGACACCTCCTGCCTACGAGCAGTACTTC. Full variable domain (remainder filled in from reference TRBV18 and TRBJ2-7): NAGVMQNPRHLVRRRGQEARLRCSPMKGHSHVYWYRQLPEEGLKFMVYLQKENIIDESGMPKERFSAEFPKEGPSILRIQQVVRGDSAAYFCASSSGTPPAYEQYFGPGTRLTVT.

V usage is TRBV5-5 and J usage is TRBJ2-7; 8 bases map to TRBD2. CDR3 size: 14 residues. Trimming at V came to 3 bases and at J to 6 bases, leaving 8 bases not matched to a gene. CDR1 SGHKS and CDR2 YYEKEE come from the germline V gene (reference sequence). The CDR3 loop is CASSSTSASGEQYF. For the CDR3, the DNA is TGTGCCAGCAGCTCGACTAGCGCATCGGGCGAGCAGTACTTC.

The rearrangement joins TRBV30 to TRBJ1-5; the match to TRBD1 covers 10 bases. Germline values: CDR1 GTSNPN, CDR2 SVGIG (reference sequence). The junction had 5 bases not matched to a gene; V was cut back by 2 bases and J by 1 base. This CDR3 has 16 amino acids. The CDR3 region has the DNA TGTGCCTGGAGTCCCCAGGGACAGGGGAGCAATCAGCCCCAGCATTTT. This gives the protein CAWSPQGQGSNQPQHF.